A single sample is the source of the 16 T cell receptor beta chains below, sequenced in a study of T cells after yellow fever vaccination. MiXCR, run by TCRdb on the 5' RACE reads, gives a single entry per CDR3 protein. The repertoire has 620,000 or so distinct CDR3 sequences, roughly a sixth of them found once; the top ten carry 15% to 20%. Sequenced here: PBMCs, sampled about 5 days after the first yellow fever vaccination. The receptors derive from a young man who received the YFV17D yellow fever vaccine.

The V and J genes are TRBV6-1 and TRBJ2-7; no clear D. This CDR3 has 14 residues. Germline loops: CDR1 MNHNS, CDR2 SASEGT. Trimming left V 5 bases short and J 3 bases short, with 14 bases between. The CDR3 reads CASSRTLSSYEQYF. CDR3 DNA: TGTGCCAGCAGTAGGACCCTGAGCAGCTACGAGCAGTACTTC.

This clonotype was seen more than once but under ten times. DNA of the CDR3: TGTGCCAGCAGTCCACAGGGACTTAAAAATGAAAAACTGTTTTTT. Translation: CASSPQGLKNEKLFF. The chain has TRBV12-3 or TRBV12-4 and TRBJ1-4; tentative D call: TRBD1 (6 bases). The CDR3 runs to 15 residues. Trimming pared 5 bases from V and 5 bases from J, leaving 15 bases between.

CDR3 in amino acids: CASRKDRDDTEAFF. The CDR3 DNA reads as TGCGCCAGCAGAAAGGACAGGGATGACACTGAAGCTTTCTTT. This chain links TRBV5-1 with TRBJ1-1, with 8 bases aligning to TRBD1. Germline V lookup: CDR1 SGHRS, CDR2 YFSETQ. CDR3 size: 14 residues. Trimming cost V 5 bases and J 3 bases; bases outside gene matches: 6.

The chain joins TRBV5-1 to TRBJ2-3; D gene unclear. Germline V lookup: CDR1 SGHRS, CDR2 YFSETQ. The CDR3 is 15 amino acids. Trimming took off 5 bases at V and 0 bases at J, with 13 bases between the two ends. CDR3 protein: CASRGNPSSTDTQYF. The CDR3 nucleotides read TGCGCCAGCAGAGGAAACCCATCTAGCACAGATACGCAGTATTTT.

This clonotype was seen repeatedly, ten times or more. This chain connects TRBV7-8 to TRBJ1-5, with a possible D match to TRBD1 (6 bases). Trimming removed 5 bases at V and 7 bases at J, with 15 bases between. This CDR3 is 14 amino acids long. The germline V gene encodes CDR1 SGHVS and CDR2 FQNEAQ. The CDR3 reads CASSPPGARQPQHF. The DNA for the CDR3 is TGTGCCAGCAGCCCCCCGGGGGCTAGGCAGCCCCAGCATTTT. The full variable domain, its missing parts supplied by reference TRBV7-8 and TRBJ1-5, is GAGVSQSPRYKVAKRGQDVALRCDPISGHVSLFWYQQALGQGPEFLTYFQNEAQLDKSGLPSDRFFAERPEGSVSTLKIQRTQQEDSAVYLCASSPPGARQPQHFGDGTRLSIL.

The V and J genes are TRBV3-1 and TRBJ1-6, with D possibly TRBD1 on 5 matching bases. Trimming shortened V by 2 bases and J by 6 bases, and 14 bases separated the two germline ends. CDR1 is LGHDT and CDR2 is YNNKEL in the germline V gene (reference sequence). The CDR3 length is 16 residues. CDR3 in amino acids: CASSQIGAGSNSPLHF. The CDR3 DNA reads TGTGCCAGCAGCCAAATCGGAGCAGGGTCTAATTCACCCCTCCACTTT.

The J gene is TRBJ2-1, the V gene TRBV20-1; 7 nucleotides agree with TRBD1. Trimming removed 7 bases from V and 8 bases from J; junction bases left unmatched: 8. There are 12 residues in the CDR3. Germline CDR1 and CDR2: DFQATT and SNEGSKA (reference sequence). Written as DNA, the CDR3 is TGCAGTGGAGTTCGAGGGGGCTATGAGCAGTTCTTC. This gives the protein CSGVRGGYEQFF.

The chain carries TRBV12-3 or TRBV12-4 and TRBJ2-7; D call uncertain. The CDR3 covers 13 residues. V was pared by 3 bases and J by 2 bases, with 8 bases between. The CDR3 DNA reads TGTGCCAGCAGTTTGTCAGCCCCCTACGAGCAGTACTTC. Residues: CASSLSAPYEQYF.

V usage is TRBV20-1 and J usage is TRBJ1-3; no clear D gene. The CDR3 length is 12 residues. Germline CDR1 reads DFQATT; CDR2 reads SNEGSKA (reference sequence). V dropped 0 bases and J dropped 4 bases, with 4 bases sitting between them. CDR3 DNA sequence: TGCAGTGCTAGAGAAGCCGGAAACACCATATATTTT. It codes for CSAREAGNTIYF.

J is TRBJ1-2 and V is TRBV20-1, with D possibly being TRBD1 (5 bases). The germline V gene encodes CDR1 DFQATT and CDR2 SNEGSKA (reference sequence). V gave up 5 bases and J gave up 10 bases, with 14 bases separating them. This CDR3 comprises 11 residues. The CDR3 region is CSAPHGGAYTF. The CDR3 nucleotides are TGCAGTGCTCCCCACGGGGGAGCCTACACCTTC.

CDR3 in amino acids: CASSQDMGRGVRDTQYF. The CDR3, as DNA: TGCGCCAGCAGCCAAGATATGGGGCGGGGGGTGAGAGATACGCAGTATTTT. The chain couples TRBV4-1 to TRBJ2-3; 8 bases match TRBD2. V lost 0 bases, J lost 5 bases, and 10 bases stayed unmatched. Germline V gene lookup returns CDR1 MGHRA and CDR2 YSYEKL. The CDR3 has 17 amino acids.

This clonotype was seen more than once but under ten times. This chain links TRBV7-3 with TRBJ2-7, with 8 nucleotides matching TRBD1. J was trimmed by 1 base and V by 6 bases; bases with no gene match: 8. There are 15 residues in the CDR3. The germline V gene has CDR1 SGHTA and CDR2 FQGTGA. CDR3 in DNA: TGTGCCAGCAGTTGCAGGACAGGGCGGTCCTACGAGCAGTACTTC. It specifies CASSCRTGRSYEQYF.

J is TRBJ1-6 and V is TRBV9, with a possible D match to TRBD1 (6 bases). The CDR3 runs 17 residues. In germline, CDR1 is SGDLS, CDR2 YYNGEE. V was clipped by 0 bases and J by 6 bases, with 16 bases between them. The CDR3 loop is CASSVGGQPLLNSPLHF. In DNA form, the CDR3 reads TGTGCCAGCAGCGTAGGCGGACAGCCCTTGCTTAATTCACCCCTCCACTTT.

J is TRBJ2-7 and V is TRBV4-1, with no clear D. CDR1 MGHRA and CDR2 YSYEKL come from the germline V gene. The germline V and J ends were trimmed by 6 bases and 5 bases, with 5 bases remaining between them. This CDR3 contains 10 residues. CDR3 sequence (DNA): TGCGCCAGCAGGGGGAACGAGCAGTACTTC. Translated, it gives CASRGNEQYF.

V gene TRBV5-1 combines with J gene TRBJ2-5; 7 bases agree with TRBD1. The germline V gene has CDR1 SGHRS and CDR2 YFSETQ. The CDR3 sequence is 15 residues long. With 4 bases clipped from V and 1 base from J, the junction kept 7 bases outside the gene matches. CDR3 in DNA: TGCGCCAGCAGCCCGGGACAGCTCGGCCAAGAGACCCAGTACTTC. Amino acids: CASSPGQLGQETQYF.

This clonotype was found a few times. The V gene is TRBV20-1, the J gene TRBJ2-3; a weak D match, TRBD2 (5 bases). Deletions cut 5 bases from V and 6 bases from J, with 21 bases between. In germline, CDR1 is DFQATT, CDR2 SNEGSKA (reference sequence). This CDR3 spans 15 amino acids. CDR3 residues: CSAQAATPSPDTQYF. For the CDR3, the DNA is TGCAGTGCTCAAGCGGCTACACCTTCCCCGGATACGCAGTATTTT.